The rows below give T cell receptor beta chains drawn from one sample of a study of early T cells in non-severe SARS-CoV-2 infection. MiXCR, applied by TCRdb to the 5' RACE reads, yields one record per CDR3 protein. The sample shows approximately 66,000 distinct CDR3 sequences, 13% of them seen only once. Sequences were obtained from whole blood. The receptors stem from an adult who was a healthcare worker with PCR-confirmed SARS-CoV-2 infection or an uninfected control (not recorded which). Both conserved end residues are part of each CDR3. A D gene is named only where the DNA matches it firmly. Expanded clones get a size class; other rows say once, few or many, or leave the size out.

TGTGCCAGCAGCGTAGAATCAGGGTGGAGCACTGAAGCTTTCTTT CASSVESGWSTEAFF TRBV9 few . TRBJ1-1
TGTGCCAGCACCAAACTCGCGGGTGGGACAGGGATCGAGCAGTACTTC CASTKLAGGTGIEQYF TRBV6-6 many TRBD1 TRBJ2-7
TGCGCCAGCAGCTTGATAGGACAGGACTACAATGAGCAGTTCTTC CASSLIGQDYNEQFF TRBV5-1 many TRBD1 TRBJ2-1
TGTGCCAGCAGACAGGGACTAGCGGGAGGCGAGCAGTACTTC CASRQGLAGGEQYF TRBV6-2/TRBV6-3 many TRBD2 TRBJ2-7
TGCAGTGCTAGACCAGCGGGGAGCACAGATACGCAGTATTTT CSARPAGSTDTQYF TRBV20-1 many TRBD2 TRBJ2-3
TGTGCCAGCAGTCGGGACTACGTCGAGCAGTACTTC CASSRDYVEQYF TRBV12-3/TRBV12-4 few TRBD2 TRBJ2-7
TGTGCCACCAGTGATTCCTCAGTCGCGCTAGCGTTTGAGCAGTTCTTC CATSDSSVALAFEQFF TRBV24-1 few . TRBJ2-1
TGCAGCGTTGAAGAGAGCGGGGGAGGGACTGAAGCTTTCTTT CSVEESGGGTEAFF TRBV29-1 many . TRBJ1-1
TGTGCCAGCAGCCGACAGGGGGCAGGCAATGAGCAGTTCTTC CASSRQGAGNEQFF TRBV3-1 few TRBD1 TRBJ2-1
TGTGCCAGCAGTCCCTCCGGGACGACGAGCACAGATACGCAGTATTTT CASSPSGTTSTDTQYF TRBV21-1 . . TRBJ2-3
TGTGCCATCAGGGCCGGGACAGGTCACGAGCAGTACTTC CAIRAGTGHEQYF TRBV10-3 . TRBD1 TRBJ2-7